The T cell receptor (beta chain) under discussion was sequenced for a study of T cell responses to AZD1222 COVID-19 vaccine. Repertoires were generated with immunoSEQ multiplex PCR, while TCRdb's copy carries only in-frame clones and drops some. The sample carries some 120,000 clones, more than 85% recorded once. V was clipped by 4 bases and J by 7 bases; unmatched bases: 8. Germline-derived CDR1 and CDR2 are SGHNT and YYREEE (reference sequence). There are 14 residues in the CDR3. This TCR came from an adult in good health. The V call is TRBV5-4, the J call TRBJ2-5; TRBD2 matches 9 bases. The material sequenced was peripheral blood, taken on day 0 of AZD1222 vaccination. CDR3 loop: CASSPSMTSGTQYF. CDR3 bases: TGTGCCAGCAGCCCCTCTATGACTAGCGGGACCCAGTACTTC.